The entry below describes one T cell receptor (beta chain). A much larger clone differs by one base, so this may be a read error. Researchers amplified the TCR beta CDR3 regions from RNA transcripts. HTBI primers drove first-round RT-PCR of the TCR CDR3. One entry per CDR3 protein results from TCRdb running MiXCR on the multiplex PCR reads. The table lists 250,000 or so distinct CDR3 sequences, about 16% of them singletons. This CDR3 spans 16 amino acids. These data come from a study of T cells in Graves' hyperthyroidism and ophthalmopathy. This chain connects TRBV12-3 or TRBV12-4 to TRBJ2-2, with TRBD2 identical over 8 bases. The sequencing sample was made of blood. The sequence was obtained from a woman aged 18-30 years with Graves' ophthalmopathy. The CDR3 DNA is TGTGCCAGCCGGTGGGGCCTAGCGGGCCTCACCGGGGAGCTGCTTTTT. This sequence encodes CASRWGLAGLTGELLF.